This T cell receptor (beta chain) comes out of a study of cytomegalovirus exposure and HLA in healthy donors. This PCR relied on a set of 60 Vbeta primers and 13 Jbeta primers. The repertoire was sequenced with immunoSEQ multiplex PCR; TCRdb's copy has only in-frame clones and lacks some. In the table there are tens of thousands of clones, approximately 82% of which are singletons. While unrecorded immune exposures were likely, the donors were nominally healthy when sampled. Overall study results and limits: Cytomegalovirus status, reportedly, was diagnosed with high specificity and sensitivity by the classifier. In an earlier analysis, most TCR beta V segments were productive about 90% or about 30% of the time.

Germline V gene data show CDR1 as MNHNS and CDR2 as SASEGT. Trimming took 5 bases from V and 11 from J, leaving 11 bases between them. The CDR3 extends over 11 amino acids. A remark on this clone: Its antigen is still unknown.

This chain joins TRBV6-1 and TRBJ2-3; TRBD2 is a possible D gene (5 bases). Sequencing was carried out using PBMCs. The TCR comes from a woman aged 40 to 50 in good health and CMV-seropositive. The CDR3 DNA reads as TGTGCCAGCAGTCCCGGGATACGGCAGTATTTT. This codes for CASSPGIRQYF.